This is a list of T cell receptor beta chains from one sample in a study of blood T cell repertoires in COVID-19. The data were produced by immunoSEQ multiplex PCR, yet TCRdb's version contains in-frame clones alone and is incomplete. Of about 56,000 clones in the sample, 84% were seen once. Input material: peripheral blood. The origin of the receptors is a woman aged 80 or over with acute or convalescent COVID-19. CDR3s include the opening cysteine and the closing phenylalanine or tryptophan. The D gene is left open where the match is weak. Clone size is not always given. Where it is, it says once, few, many or a class for expanded clones.

j_gene,abundance,d_gene,v_gene,CDR3nt,CDR3aa
TRBJ1-6,once,TRBD1,TRBV9,TGTGCCAGCAGCGTAGGTCCGGGACAGGCGGCTTCACCCCTCCACTTT,CASSVGPGQAASPLHF
TRBJ2-7,.,.,TRBV5-4,TGTGCCAGCAGCTTGTTCGGTAGTTACGAGCAGTACTTC,CASSLFGSYEQYF
TRBJ2-3,.,.,TRBV7-2,TGTGCCAGCAGCTCCCAACCCGGGACAACCACAGATACGCAGTATTTT,CASSSQPGTTTDTQYF
TRBJ1-2,.,.,TRBV6-5,TGTGCCAGCAGGAGTACAGGGTCTGGCTACACCTTC,CASRSTGSGYTF
TRBJ2-2,once,TRBD2,TRBV11-2,TGTGCCAGCAGCTTCCCTAGCGGGGGCCCCAACACCGGGGAGCTGTTTTTT,CASSFPSGGPNTGELFF
TRBJ1-1,.,.,TRBV5-1,TGCGCCAGCAGCCCCTTAGGTATCTTGGGGAGCACTGAAGCTTTCTTT,CASSPLGILGSTEAFF
TRBJ2-3,.,TRBD2,TRBV7-9,TGTGCCAGCAGATCGACTAGCGGGGGACCTCGCACAGATACGCAGTATTTT,CASRSTSGGPRTDTQYF
TRBJ1-6,few,TRBD1,TRBV28,TGTGCCAGCAGTTTGGACAGGGACGGGGTTTCACCCCTCCACTTT,CASSLDRDGVSPLHF
TRBJ1-3,.,.,TRBV10-3,TGTGCCATCAGTGGGGGGACTTTCTCTGGAAACACCATATATTTT,CAISGGTFSGNTIYF
TRBJ1-1,.,TRBD1,TRBV5-6,TGTGCCAGCAGCTTGTACAGGGGGAGCACTGAAGCTTTCTTT,CASSLYRGSTEAFF
TRBJ1-1,.,TRBD1,TRBV12-3/TRBV12-4,TGTGCCAGCAACCTACAGGGGAGGACTGAAGCTTTCTTT,CASNLQGRTEAFF
TRBJ1-4,.,.,TRBV11-2,TGTGCCAGCAGCTTATCGATTTCCAGGGAAAAACTGTTTTTT,CASSLSISREKLFF
TRBJ1-1,.,.,TRBV2,TGTGCCAGCACCTCCGGGTCTCTCAGTGGAGCTTTCTTT,CASTSGSLSGAFF
TRBJ1-1,.,.,TRBV5-1,TGCGCCAGCAGCTTGGTGGACATGAACACTGAAGCTTTCTTT,CASSLVDMNTEAFF
TRBJ2-3,.,.,TRBV21-1,TGTGCCAGGAAGCGGGGGGGTAGCACAGATACGCAGTATTTT,CARKRGGSTDTQYF
TRBJ1-5,.,.,TRBV12-5,TGTGCTAGTGGACTCGACAGGCCTAGCAATCAGCCCCAGCATTTT,CASGLDRPSNQPQHF